This T cell receptor beta chain was profiled in a study of OX40 agonist ivuxolimab in advanced cancers. The CDR3 sequence is 16 residues long. Per the germline V gene, CDR1 is WSHSY and CDR2 is SAAADI. With 7 bases clipped from V and 1 base from J, the junction kept 10 bases outside the gene matches. Whole-study results and caveats: At 0.1 to 3.0 mg/kg, CD4+ and CD8+ blood T cells expanded clonally by week 6.

This table comes from immunoSEQ multiplex PCR, and its TCRdb copy is limited to in-frame clones, with some not included. The sample lists roughly 68,000 clones; roughly 87% were seen once. Points on this clone: What it recognizes is unknown.

The specimen comprised CD4+ or CD8+ T cells sorted from blood, sampled in a trial of the OX40 agonist ivuxolimab. The chain links TRBV10-2 to TRBJ2-7; 10 bases are shared with TRBD1. This receptor was obtained from an adult with an advanced solid tumor such as melanoma, head and neck, liver or kidney cancer. CDR3 amino acids: CASTRGVGQGSYEQYF. In nucleotides, the CDR3 is TGCGCCAGCACCAGGGGGGTGGGACAGGGGTCCTACGAGCAGTACTTC.